This TCR beta chain was documented in a study of CD8+CD57+ T cells in acquired aplastic anemia (dated by TCRdb to about 2018). In terms of the full investigation: Extracted DNA from sorted CD4+ and CD8+ cells averaged approximately 3 ug, ranging from roughly 0.17 to 27.4 ug. CD8+CD57+ expansion was defined as frequency above the mean frequency observed in healthy subjects.

About this clonotype: Its binding antigen is unknown. No base-level quality is on record; no much larger clone is a single base apart.

Genomic DNA served as template for TCR beta VDJ combination and CDR3 sequence profiling. An Illumina HiSeq 2000 was used for TCR repertoire sequencing. Processing in the source paper ran as follows. Repertoire assessment relied on Simpson's diversity index, CDR3 size and DJ length profiles, and TRBV/TRBJ rearrangement plots. The most abundant DNA sequence in the deep sequencing data was defined as the immunodominant clone. CDR3 amino acid sequences were screened for sharing across subjects and compared with published repertoires and the VDJdb database. Through fastp at Q25 and MiXCR, TCRdb rebuilt clones from the public reads, retaining in-frame beta chains. Rows merge per CDR3 protein into single entries with the most common DNA and genes. These V and J calls originate from TCRdb's pipeline instead of the authors' own analysis. This sample comprises about 160,000 distinct CDR3 sequences, around 48% of them detected only once. The ten biggest clones cover 2.5% to 3% of the sample.

CDR1 and CDR2 (MDHEN, SYDVKM) derive from the germline V gene. V and J are trimmed by 8 bases and 1 base, and the gene matches miss 13 bases of the junction. Including cysteine and phenylalanine, the CDR3 has 17 amino acids. Solely the CDR3 DNA is kept, with 51 bases framed from the first base. Results and caveats for the whole study, not just this receptor: No significant difference in CD8+ Simpson's diversity was found between patients and healthy controls (P=0.060). Around 30 CD8+ CDR3 sequences were found in both patients and controls but appeared to be highly expressed in patients and within the immunodominant clones of the patients.

Expansion of CD8+CD57+ cells had been shown by flow cytometry in the patients chosen for sequencing. Every patient had severe acquired aplastic anemia, diagnosed using the International Study of Aplastic Anemia and Agranulocytosis and Camitta criteria. Patients had received no therapy at the time of blood sampling. In this study, sorted CD4+ and CD8+ T cells from the blood of healthy subjects and of severe aplastic anemia patients had their TCR repertoires deep-sequenced. In the USA, patient enrollment took place under clinicaltrials.gov protocols 00001620, 01623167, 00001397, 00071045, 00081523 and 00961064. Ficoll-Paque density gradient centrifugation was used to isolate peripheral blood mononuclear cells. Before DNA was extracted, CD4+ and CD8+ T cells were sorted using either FACS or magnetic beads.

The sample comprised sorted CD4+, CD8+, or CD8+CD57+ T cells (not recorded which) from PBMCs. The sequence came from a human donor with aplastic anemia. Recombination joined TRBV28 with TRBJ2-1, with TRBD2 identical over 8 junction bases. The bases read TGTGCCAGCTTCCCGGGGGGGAGGGTACAATCCTACAATGAGCAGTTCTTC. Translated, this gives CASFPGGRVQSYNEQFF.